A single sample is the source of the 27 T cell receptor beta chains below, sequenced in a study of blood T cell repertoires in COVID-19. Sequencing was performed with immunoSEQ multiplex PCR; in TCRdb, only in-frame clones are kept and a portion is missing. The sample contains 26,000 or so clones, around 87% of which appear only once. The sequencing sample was made of peripheral blood. Receptor source: a human donor in a cohort sampled during active COVID-19. The donor label of this sample is uncertain.

The V and J genes are TRBV10-3 and TRBJ2-7; D may be TRBD2 (6 bases). This CDR3 has 14 residues. Germline CDR1 and CDR2: ENHRY and SYGVKD. Trimming shortened V by 8 bases and J by 0 bases, and 14 bases separated the two germline ends. The CDR3 DNA sequence: TGTGCCATCGCTTCGGGGGAGCTCTCCTACGAGCAGTACTTC. This sequence encodes CAIASGELSYEQYF.

V usage is TRBV9 and J usage is TRBJ1-1; D not certain. Trimming left V 10 bases short and J 7 bases short, with 8 bases between. CDR1 SGDLS and CDR2 YYNGEE come from the germline V gene. The CDR3 has 9 residues. In nucleotides, the CDR3 is TGTGCCGCGAAAAATGAAGCTTTCTTT. The encoded protein is CAAKNEAFF.

The chain recombines TRBV10-3 with TRBJ1-1; 7 nucleotides line up with TRBD1. The CDR3 has 17 amino acids. J lost 2 bases, V lost 2 bases, and 11 bases had no gene match. CDR1 and CDR2 (germline): ENHRY, SYGVKD. This chain's CDR3 is CAISERAPRTGNTEAFF. CDR3 coding DNA: TGTGCCATCAGTGAGCGTGCCCCACGGACAGGAAACACTGAAGCTTTCTTT.

The rearrangement joins TRBV12-5 to TRBJ2-2, with no clear D. The germline gives CDR1 LGHNT, CDR2 FRNRAP. The germline V and J ends were trimmed by 5 bases and 5 bases, with 12 bases remaining between them. The CDR3 has 14 amino acids. CDR3 DNA: TGTGCTAGTGGTCGTTCGATAGTTACCGGGGAGCTGTTTTTT. It translates to CASGRSIVTGELFF. Full variable domain (outside the CDR3, taken from reference TRBV12-5 and TRBJ2-2): DARVTQTPRHKVTEMGQEVTMRCQPILGHNTVFWYRQTMMQGLELLAYFRNRAPLDDSGMPKDRFSAEMPDATLATLKIQPSEPRDSAVYFCASGRSIVTGELFFGEGSRLTVL.

This clone was detected a few times. J is TRBJ2-7 and V is TRBV5-1; 10 positions match TRBD1. The CDR3 is made up of 15 amino acids. V shed 4 bases, J shed 4 bases, and the junction held 8 bases outside the gene matches. Per germline, CDR1 SGHRS and CDR2 YFSETQ. The CDR3 nucleotides are TGCGCCAGCAGCGAGGGACAGGGGTCCACATACGAGCAGTACTTC. It codes for CASSEGQGSTYEQYF.

This chain links TRBV18 with TRBJ1-1; D is undetermined. V was trimmed by 0 bases and J by 0 bases, leaving 5 bases between them. The germline V gene encodes CDR1 KGHSH and CDR2 LQKENI. This CDR3 is 14 amino acids long. Here the CDR3 DNA reads TGTGCCAGCTCACCACCAGCTCTGAACACTGAAGCTTTCTTT. It translates to CASSPPALNTEAFF.

The V call is TRBV4-2, the J call TRBJ2-1; TRBD2 agrees at 9 bases. The CDR3 runs 16 residues. The V gene end was trimmed by 4 bases and the J gene end by 3 bases; junction bases not matched to a gene: 7. CDR1 and CDR2 (germline): LGHNA, YNFKEQ. CDR3 nucleotides: TGTGCCAGCAGCCTGCGCGGGGGGGCCAACTACAATGAGCAGTTCTTC. It translates to CASSLRGGANYNEQFF.

The rearrangement links TRBV12-3 or TRBV12-4 to TRBJ1-2; tentatively, D is TRBD1 (5 bases). The ends were cut back, 5 bases at V and 5 bases at J, with 12 bases in the middle. This CDR3 comprises 13 residues. CDR3 DNA sequence: TGTGCCAGCAGTCCCGACGGGGGATATGGCTACACCTTC. Its protein is CASSPDGGYGYTF.

The V and J genes are TRBV12-5 and TRBJ2-7; tentative D call: TRBD1 (5 bases). CDR1 and CDR2 (germline): LGHNT, FRNRAP. The germline V and J ends were trimmed by 4 bases and 0 bases, with 7 bases remaining between them. This CDR3 comprises 13 residues. The CDR3 is CASGSTVSYEQYF. The CDR3 DNA sequence: TGTGCTAGTGGTTCGACAGTCTCCTACGAGCAGTACTTC.

This chain joins TRBV9 and TRBJ2-1; 9 bases agree with TRBD2. V lost 3 bases to trimming and J lost 7 bases; unmatched junction nucleotides: 11. The CDR3 has 16 residues. Germline CDR1 reads SGDLS; CDR2 reads YYNGEE. This CDR3 is CASSASGTSRTNEQFF. CDR3 in DNA: TGTGCCAGCAGCGCCTCCGGGACTAGCCGTACTAATGAGCAGTTCTTC.

J is TRBJ2-5 and V is TRBV5-8; tentative D call: TRBD2 (6 bases). Trimming removed 3 bases at V and 9 bases at J, with 6 bases between. This CDR3 comprises 10 residues. Germline V CDR1 and CDR2: SGHTS, YDEGEE. The CDR3 DNA sequence: TGTGCCAGCAGCTGGGGGGCCCAGTACTTC. This gives the protein CASSWGAQYF.

This chain joins TRBV14 and TRBJ1-5; D gene ambiguous. With 4 bases removed from V and 3 bases from J, the gap between germline ends came to 10 bases. The germline gives CDR1 SGHDN, CDR2 FVKESK. The CDR3 is 14 residues long. CDR3 DNA sequence: TGTGCCAGCAGCCGTGGGAGTGTCAATCAGCCCCAGCATTTT. Its protein is CASSRGSVNQPQHF.

The chain employs TRBV19 and TRBJ2-6, with D possibly matching TRBD1 (6 bases). The V end lost 3 bases, the J end lost 2 bases, and 11 bases lay between the germline ends. CDR1 and CDR2 from the germline V gene are LNHDA and SQIVND (reference sequence). The CDR3 extends over 16 amino acids. CDR3 sequence reads: CASSIATGAGANVLTF. In DNA, the CDR3 is TGTGCCAGTAGTATTGCGACAGGTGCTGGGGCCAACGTCCTGACTTTC.

This clone was recorded once. The chain is built from TRBV6-5 and TRBJ1-2; 8 bases map to TRBD1. V dropped 6 bases and J dropped 5; count of bases not matched to a gene: 8. This CDR3 is 14 amino acids long. CDR1 MNHEY and CDR2 SVGAGI come from the germline V gene. The CDR3 DNA follows: TGTGCCAGCAGGCGTCAGGGGGCGGAATATGGCTACACCTTC. Amino acid sequence: CASRRQGAEYGYTF.

In its sample, this clone was seen once. The chain is built from TRBV2 and TRBJ2-2, with 8 nucleotides matching TRBD2. CDR3 length: 13 amino acids. CDR1 is SNHLY and CDR2 is FYNNEI in the germline V gene. Unmatched junction bases numbered 11, after V lost 11 bases and J lost 9 bases. CDR3 protein: CASAVGGARELFF. For the CDR3, the DNA is TGTGCCTCCGCCGTCGGGGGGGCCCGGGAGCTGTTTTTT.

This clone has a handful of counts. The rearrangement joins TRBV30 to TRBJ1-6, with D unresolved. Germline V gene lookup returns CDR1 GTSNPN and CDR2 SVGIG (reference sequence). The CDR3 sequence is 15 residues long. Trimming removed 5 bases at V and 0 bases at J, with 11 bases between. The CDR3 DNA sequence: TGTGCCTGGGCCCATCCTAGCTCCTATAATTCACCCCTCCACTTT. It is translated as CAWAHPSSYNSPLHF. The variable domain in full, completed from reference TRBV30 and TRBJ1-6, reads SQTIHQWPATLVQPVGSPLSLECTVEGTSNPNLYWYRQAAGRGLQLLFYSVGIGQISSEVPQNLSASRPQDRQFILSSKKLLLSDSGFYLCAWAHPSSYNSPLHFGNGTRLTVT.

The rearrangement joins TRBV4-1 to TRBJ1-2, with TRBD1 matching over 8 bases. V shed 0 bases and J 1 base; nucleotides not matched to a gene: 4. The CDR3 contains 16 residues. Germline CDR1 reads MGHRA; CDR2 reads YSYEKL. CDR3 in amino acids: CASSQDETGVNYGYTF. The CDR3 region has the DNA TGCGCCAGCAGCCAAGACGAGACAGGGGTTAACTATGGCTACACCTTC.

In its sample, this clone is medium-sized. This chain uses TRBV5-1 with TRBJ1-4, with a weak D call TRBD1 (6 bases). With 0 bases removed from V and 5 bases from J, the gap between germline ends came to 20 bases. From germline, CDR1 is SGHRS and CDR2 YFSETQ. The CDR3 length is 18 residues. The CDR3 coding sequence is TGCGCCAGCAGCTTGGTGGGGGTCCTAGGACAGACGAATGAAAAACTGTTTTTT. Translation: CASSLVGVLGQTNEKLFF.

The rearrangement uses TRBV29-1 and TRBJ2-2; D is unclear. There are 13 residues in the CDR3. The V and J ends lost 4 bases and 6 bases respectively, with 12 bases between them. Looked up from germline, CDR1 is SQVTM and CDR2 is ANQGSEA. The CDR3 region is CSVASRRPGELFF. CDR3 nucleotides: TGCAGCGTTGCCTCTAGGAGACCCGGGGAGCTGTTTTTT.

The rearrangement links TRBV7-3 to TRBJ2-3; D perhaps matches TRBD2 (6 bases). CDR1 and CDR2 (germline): SGHTA, FQGTGA. V lost 1 base and J 4 bases, leaving 15 bases between the germline ends. The CDR3 contains 16 residues. Here the CDR3 DNA reads TGTGCCAGCAGCTTAAGAGGCGGGGCCGGGGCAGATACGCAGTATTTT. It specifies CASSLRGGAGADTQYF.

CDR3 in amino acids: CASSLRQGLAKNIQYF. The CDR3 DNA reads as TGTGCCAGCAGCTTGAGACAGGGGCTAGCCAAAAACATTCAGTACTTC. The chain recombines TRBV5-4 with TRBJ2-4, with 8 bases lining up with TRBD1. Germline V gives CDR1 SGHNT, CDR2 YYREEE (reference sequence). This CDR3 is 16 amino acids long. After removal of 1 base from V and 0 bases from J, the junction contained 3 bases not matched to a gene.

The rearrangement links TRBV19 to TRBJ2-1; maybe TRBD1 (5 bases). CDR1 is LNHDA, CDR2 SQIVND, per germline (reference sequence). The CDR3 sequence is 11 residues long. V was trimmed by 4 bases and J by 10 bases, leaving 8 bases between them. CDR3 sequence reads: CASSTRQEQFF. Written as DNA, the CDR3 is TGTGCCAGTAGTACCCGACAGGAGCAGTTCTTC.

The chain links TRBV2 to TRBJ2-3, with TRBD2 matching 8 bases. In germline, CDR1 is SNHLY, CDR2 FYNNEI. CDR3 length: 16 amino acids. Trimming removed 4 bases from V and 5 bases from J; junction bases left unmatched: 11. For the CDR3, the DNA is TGTGCCAGCAGTGGATCTCGGGGGGGCCGTCAAGATACGCAGTATTTT. Protein: CASSGSRGGRQDTQYF. Supplemented by reference TRBV2 and TRBJ2-3, the full variable domain reads EPEVTQTPSHQVTQMGQEVILRCVPISNHLYFYWYRQILGQKVEFLVSFYNNEISEKSEIFDDQFSVERPDGSNFTLKIRSTKLEDSAMYFCASSGSRGGRQDTQYFGPGTRLTVL.

V is TRBV24-1 and J is TRBJ2-2, with D tentatively TRBD2 (5 bases). Germline V gene sequence: CDR1 KGHDR, CDR2 SFDVKD. Trimming took off 7 bases at V and 0 bases at J, with 11 bases between the two ends. The CDR3 spans 15 residues. This CDR3 reads CATRSAAANTGELFF. CDR3 sequence (DNA): TGTGCCACCAGGTCAGCGGCCGCGAACACCGGGGAGCTGTTTTTT.

CDR3 bases: TGTGCCAGCAGACAAGACGTGACAGGGGATCAGCCCCAGCATTTT. Translation gives CASRQDVTGDQPQHF. V is TRBV11-2 and J is TRBJ1-5; 8 nucleotides agree with TRBD1. This CDR3 region has 15 residues. Germline V gives CDR1 SGHAT, CDR2 FQNNGV. V shed 6 bases, J shed 5 bases, and the junction held 9 bases outside the gene matches.

In its sample, this clone was seen once. One junction end does not reproduce the germline sequence, and a read error may be involved. The chain joins TRBV10-3 to TRBJ2-4, with D perhaps matching TRBD2 (5 bases). Germline assignment: CDR1 ENHRY and CDR2 SYGVKD. This CDR3 comprises 11 residues. CDR3 amino acids: CAISEGGYWDF. For the CDR3, the DNA is TGTGCCATCAGTGAGGGAGGTTACTGGGACTTC.

The rearrangement links TRBV29-1 to TRBJ2-2; 10 nucleotides match TRBD1. This CDR3 has 13 amino acids. Germline V gene sequence: CDR1 SQVTM, CDR2 ANQGSEA. Trimming took 7 bases from V and 3 from J; bases not matched to a gene: 2. CDR3 bases: TGCAGCGCTGACAGGGGGCACACCGGGGAGCTGTTTTTT. It is translated as CSADRGHTGELFF.